This T cell receptor beta chain was found in a study of blood T cell repertoires in COVID-19. The wider study: The recovered donors of Cohort 3 showed two negative PCRs, clearance, or symptom resolution.

The table came from immunoSEQ multiplex PCR; TCRdb's copy has only in-frame clones and leaves some out. The sample holds roughly 200,000 clones; 80% to 90% are singletons and the top ten take around 7%. This CDR3 region has 16 residues. Germline V gives CDR1 SGHAT, CDR2 FQNNGV. The V gene end was trimmed by 2 bases and the J gene end by 6 bases; junction bases not matched to a gene: 9. This sequence joins TRBV11-2 and TRBJ2-1, with 8 bases fitting TRBD1. This clonotype was obtained from a man aged 30 to 45 in a cohort exposed to, infected with or recovered from COVID-19 (not recorded which). The sequenced material came from PBMCs or T cells enriched from blood (not recorded which). For the CDR3, the DNA is TGTGCCAGCAGCTTATTTGGACAGGGACTCTTCAATGAGCAGTTCTTC. Translating it yields CASSLFGQGLFNEQFF.